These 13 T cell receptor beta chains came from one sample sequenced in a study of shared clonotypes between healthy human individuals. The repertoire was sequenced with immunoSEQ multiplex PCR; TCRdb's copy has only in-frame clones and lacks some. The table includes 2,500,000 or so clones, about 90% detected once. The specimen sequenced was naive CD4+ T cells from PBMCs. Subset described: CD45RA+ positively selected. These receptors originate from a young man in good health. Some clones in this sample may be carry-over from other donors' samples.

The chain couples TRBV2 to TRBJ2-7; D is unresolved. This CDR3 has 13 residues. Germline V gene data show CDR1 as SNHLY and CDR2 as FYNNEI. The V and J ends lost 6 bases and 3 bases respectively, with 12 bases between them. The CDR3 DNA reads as TGTGCCAGCAGACCCGGAGAGAGCTACGAGCAGTACTTC. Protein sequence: CASRPGESYEQYF.

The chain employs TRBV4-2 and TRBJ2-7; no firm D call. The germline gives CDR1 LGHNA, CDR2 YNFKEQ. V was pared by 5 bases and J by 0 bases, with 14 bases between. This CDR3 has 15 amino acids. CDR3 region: CASSTPQSASYEQYF. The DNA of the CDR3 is TGTGCCAGCAGCACCCCTCAATCGGCCTCCTACGAGCAGTACTTC.

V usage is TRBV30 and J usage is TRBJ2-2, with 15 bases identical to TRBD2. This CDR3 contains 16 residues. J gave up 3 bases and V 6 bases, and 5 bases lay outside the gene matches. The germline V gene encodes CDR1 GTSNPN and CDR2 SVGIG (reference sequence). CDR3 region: CACGTSGRRDTGELFF. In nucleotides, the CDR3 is TGTGCCTGTGGGACTAGCGGGAGGAGGGACACCGGGGAGCTGTTTTTT.

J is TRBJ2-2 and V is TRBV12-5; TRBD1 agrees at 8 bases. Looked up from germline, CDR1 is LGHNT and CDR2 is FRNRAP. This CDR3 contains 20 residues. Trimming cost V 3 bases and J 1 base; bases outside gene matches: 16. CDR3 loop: CASGLIISVVGTGNTGELFF. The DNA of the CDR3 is TGTGCTAGTGGTTTAATTATCTCGGTAGTCGGGACAGGGAACACCGGGGAGCTGTTTTTT.

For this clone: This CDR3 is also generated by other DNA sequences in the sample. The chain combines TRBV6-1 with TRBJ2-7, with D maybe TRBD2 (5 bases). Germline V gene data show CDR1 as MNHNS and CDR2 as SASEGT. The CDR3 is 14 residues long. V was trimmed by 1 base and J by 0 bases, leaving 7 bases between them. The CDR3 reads CASSEVSGSYEQYF. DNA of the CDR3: TGTGCCAGCAGTGAAGTCAGCGGCTCCTACGAGCAGTACTTC.

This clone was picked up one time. The CDR3 sequence is CASSILQGGGQPQHF. DNA of the CDR3: TGTGCCAGTAGTATTTTACAAGGGGGCGGTCAGCCCCAGCATTTT. J is TRBJ1-5 and V is TRBV19; 7 bases line up with TRBD1. This CDR3 has 15 amino acids. The germline gives CDR1 LNHDA, CDR2 SQIVND (reference sequence). Trimming cost V 3 bases and J 6 bases; bases outside gene matches: 8.

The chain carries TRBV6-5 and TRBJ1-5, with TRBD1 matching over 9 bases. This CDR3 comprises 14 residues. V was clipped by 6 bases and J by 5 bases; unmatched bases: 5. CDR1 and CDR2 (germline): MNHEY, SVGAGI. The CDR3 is CASRTGTGYQPQHF. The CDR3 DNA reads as TGTGCCAGCAGGACCGGGACAGGGTATCAGCCCCAGCATTTT.

CDR3 DNA sequence: TGTGCCAGCAGCAACCGGGGCGGGAGCGGCAATGAGCAGTTCTTC. It is translated as CASSNRGGSGNEQFF. The genes are TRBV6-5 and TRBJ2-1; TRBD2 agrees at 7 bases. The CDR3 has 15 residues. J lost 6 bases, V lost 6 bases, and 11 bases had no gene match. The germline CDR1 and CDR2 sequences are MNHEY and SVGAGI.

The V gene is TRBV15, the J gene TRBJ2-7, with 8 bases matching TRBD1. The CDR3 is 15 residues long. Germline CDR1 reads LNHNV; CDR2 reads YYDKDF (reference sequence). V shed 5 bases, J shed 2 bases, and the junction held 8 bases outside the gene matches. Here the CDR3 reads CATSPGGTGPYEQYF. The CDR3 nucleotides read TGTGCCACCAGCCCAGGGGGGACAGGTCCCTACGAGCAGTACTTC.

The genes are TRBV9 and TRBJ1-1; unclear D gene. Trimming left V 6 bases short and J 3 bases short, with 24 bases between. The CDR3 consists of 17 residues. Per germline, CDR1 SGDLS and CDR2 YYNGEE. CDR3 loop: CASTVGFSRATDTEAFF. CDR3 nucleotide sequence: TGTGCCAGCACCGTGGGGTTTTCTAGGGCGACGGACACTGAAGCTTTCTTT.

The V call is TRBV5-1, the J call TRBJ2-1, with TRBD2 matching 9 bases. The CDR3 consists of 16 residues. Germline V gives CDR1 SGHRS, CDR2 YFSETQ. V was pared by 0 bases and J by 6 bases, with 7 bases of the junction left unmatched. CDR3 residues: CASSLAWTSASNEQFF. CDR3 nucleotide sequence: TGCGCCAGCAGCTTGGCCTGGACTAGCGCCTCCAATGAGCAGTTCTTC.

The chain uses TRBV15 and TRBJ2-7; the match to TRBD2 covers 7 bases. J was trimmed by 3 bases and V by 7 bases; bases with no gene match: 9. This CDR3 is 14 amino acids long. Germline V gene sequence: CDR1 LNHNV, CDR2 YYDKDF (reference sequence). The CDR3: CATTKDGGFYEQYF. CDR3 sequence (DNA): TGTGCCACCACCAAAGACGGGGGGTTCTACGAGCAGTACTTC.

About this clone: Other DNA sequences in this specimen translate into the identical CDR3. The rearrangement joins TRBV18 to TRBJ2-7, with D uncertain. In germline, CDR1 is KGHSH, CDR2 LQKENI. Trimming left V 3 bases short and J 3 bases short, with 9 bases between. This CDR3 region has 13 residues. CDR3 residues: CASSPPSGYEQYF. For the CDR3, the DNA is TGTGCCAGCTCACCGCCCTCCGGCTACGAGCAGTACTTC. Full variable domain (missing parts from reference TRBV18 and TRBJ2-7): NAGVMQNPRHLVRRRGQEARLRCSPMKGHSHVYWYRQLPEEGLKFMVYLQKENIIDESGMPKERFSAEFPKEGPSILRIQQVVRGDSAAYFCASSPPSGYEQYFGPGTRLTVT.